The source of this T cell receptor beta chain is a study of shared clonotypes between healthy human individuals. CD45RO-negative CD8 cells positively selected for CCR7 made up the naive population, which excluded terminally differentiated effector memory CD45RA+ cells. As for this clone: Its antigen is as yet unknown.

Study results and caveats: It was the few donors that limited the genetic and exposure-history diversity represented. Among non-shared clonotypes, generation probabilities were lower than among those shared by all four donors.

The deep-level immunoSEQ assay was used. TCRdb's table, derived via immunoSEQ multiplex PCR, lists solely in-frame clones and lacks some. The sample consists of some 580,000 clones, nearly 98% of them appearing once. Germline loops: CDR1 SGHAT, CDR2 FQNNGV. With 1 base clipped from V and 0 bases from J, the junction kept 3 bases outside the gene matches. CDR3 length: 16 amino acids. The source is a man aged 25-45 years in good health. Sequencing used naive CD8+ T cells sorted from blood. J is TRBJ2-4 and V is TRBV11-2, with 7 bases lining up with TRBD2. The CDR3, as DNA: TGTGCCAGCAGCTTAGTGTCTAGCGGAGCCAAAAACATTCAGTACTTC. Encoded protein: CASSLVSSGAKNIQYF.